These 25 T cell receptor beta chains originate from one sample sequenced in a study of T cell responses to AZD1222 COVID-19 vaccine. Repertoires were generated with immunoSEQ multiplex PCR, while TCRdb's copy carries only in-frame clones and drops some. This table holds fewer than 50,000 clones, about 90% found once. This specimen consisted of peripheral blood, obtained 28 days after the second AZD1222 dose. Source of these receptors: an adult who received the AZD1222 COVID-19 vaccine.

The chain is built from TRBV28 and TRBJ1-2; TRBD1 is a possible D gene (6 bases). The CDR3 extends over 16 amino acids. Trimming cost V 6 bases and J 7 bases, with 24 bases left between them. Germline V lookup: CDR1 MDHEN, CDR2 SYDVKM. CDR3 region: CASSGSGGQRGGGYTF. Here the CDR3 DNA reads TGTGCCAGCAGCGGAAGTGGGGGCCAACGAGGCGGTGGCTACACCTTC.

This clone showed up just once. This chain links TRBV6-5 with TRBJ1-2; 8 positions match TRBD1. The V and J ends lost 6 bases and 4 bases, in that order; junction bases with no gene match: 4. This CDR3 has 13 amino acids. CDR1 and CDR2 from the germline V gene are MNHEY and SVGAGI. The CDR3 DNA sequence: TGTGCCAGCAGCTCGGACAGGGCCTATGGCTACACCTTC. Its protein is CASSSDRAYGYTF.

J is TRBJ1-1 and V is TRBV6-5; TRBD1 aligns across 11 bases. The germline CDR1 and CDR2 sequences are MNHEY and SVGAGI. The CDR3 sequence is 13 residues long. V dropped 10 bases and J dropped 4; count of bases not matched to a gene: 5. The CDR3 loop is CANGQGASTEAFF. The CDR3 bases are TGTGCCAACGGACAGGGGGCAAGCACTGAAGCTTTCTTT.

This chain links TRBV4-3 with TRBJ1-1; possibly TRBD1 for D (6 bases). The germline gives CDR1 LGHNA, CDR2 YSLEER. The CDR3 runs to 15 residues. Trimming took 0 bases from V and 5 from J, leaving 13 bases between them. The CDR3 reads CASSQDPGAQTEAFF. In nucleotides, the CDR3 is TGCGCCAGCAGCCAAGATCCGGGGGCGCAGACTGAAGCTTTCTTT.

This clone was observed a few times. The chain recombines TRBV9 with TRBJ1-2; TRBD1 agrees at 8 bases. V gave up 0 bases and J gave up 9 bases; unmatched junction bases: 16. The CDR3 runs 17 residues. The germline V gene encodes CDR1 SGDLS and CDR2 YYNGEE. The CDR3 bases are TGTGCCAGCAGCGTAGGACAGGGGATGGTAGGTGGTGAGAGCTACACCTTC. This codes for CASSVGQGMVGGESYTF.

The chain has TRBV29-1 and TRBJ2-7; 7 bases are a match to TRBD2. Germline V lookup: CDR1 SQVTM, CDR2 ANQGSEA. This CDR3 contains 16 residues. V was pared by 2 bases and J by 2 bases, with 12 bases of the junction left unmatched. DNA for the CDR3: TGCAGCGTTGAATTATTGAGTCAGGGACTAACCTACGAGCAGTACTTC. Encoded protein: CSVELLSQGLTYEQYF.

The CDR3 loop is CASSLRQGANEKLFF. The CDR3 DNA follows: TGTGCCAGCAGCTTAAGACAGGGAGCTAATGAAAAACTGTTTTTT. This chain connects TRBV7-9 to TRBJ1-4; 7 bases fit TRBD1. V lost 2 bases to trimming and J lost 3 bases; unmatched junction nucleotides: 3. The germline V gene has CDR1 SEHNR and CDR2 FQNEAQ (reference sequence). The CDR3 runs to 15 residues.

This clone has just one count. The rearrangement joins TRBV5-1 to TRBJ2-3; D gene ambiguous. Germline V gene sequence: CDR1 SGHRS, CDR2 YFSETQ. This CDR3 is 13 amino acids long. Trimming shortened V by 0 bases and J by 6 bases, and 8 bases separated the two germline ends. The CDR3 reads CASSLAPRDTQYF. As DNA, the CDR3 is TGCGCCAGCAGCTTGGCCCCCCGGGATACGCAGTATTTT.

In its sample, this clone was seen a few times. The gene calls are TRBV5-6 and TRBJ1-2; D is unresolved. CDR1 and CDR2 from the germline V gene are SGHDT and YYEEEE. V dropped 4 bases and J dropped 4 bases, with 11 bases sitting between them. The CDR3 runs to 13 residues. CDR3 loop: CASSLGPFYGYTF. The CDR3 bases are TGTGCCAGCAGCCTCGGACCGTTCTATGGCTACACCTTC.

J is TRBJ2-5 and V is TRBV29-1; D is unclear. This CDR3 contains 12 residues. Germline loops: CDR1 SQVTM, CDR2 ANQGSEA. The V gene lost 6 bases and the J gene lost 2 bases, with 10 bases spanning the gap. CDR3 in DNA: TGCAGCGTCGGGCCATCTCAAGAGACCCAGTACTTC. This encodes CSVGPSQETQYF.

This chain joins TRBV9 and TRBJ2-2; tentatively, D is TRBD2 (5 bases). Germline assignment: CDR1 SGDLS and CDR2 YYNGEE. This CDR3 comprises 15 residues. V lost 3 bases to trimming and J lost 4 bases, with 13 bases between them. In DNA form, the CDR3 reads TGTGCCAGCAGCGCCGAGGGTGTGGGCACCGGGGAGCTGTTTTTT. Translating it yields CASSAEGVGTGELFF.

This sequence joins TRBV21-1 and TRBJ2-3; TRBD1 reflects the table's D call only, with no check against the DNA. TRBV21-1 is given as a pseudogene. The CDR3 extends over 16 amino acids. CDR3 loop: CASSIRQVRSTDTQYF. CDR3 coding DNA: TGTGCCAGCAGCATCCGACAGGTACGGAGCACAGATACGCAGTATTTT.

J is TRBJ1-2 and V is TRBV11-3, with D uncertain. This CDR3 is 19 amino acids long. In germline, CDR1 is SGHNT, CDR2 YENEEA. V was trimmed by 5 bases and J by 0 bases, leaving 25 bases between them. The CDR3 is CASSPLSDVPMNSNYGYTF. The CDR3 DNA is TGTGCCAGCAGCCCACTAAGCGATGTCCCCATGAACTCTAACTATGGCTACACCTTC.

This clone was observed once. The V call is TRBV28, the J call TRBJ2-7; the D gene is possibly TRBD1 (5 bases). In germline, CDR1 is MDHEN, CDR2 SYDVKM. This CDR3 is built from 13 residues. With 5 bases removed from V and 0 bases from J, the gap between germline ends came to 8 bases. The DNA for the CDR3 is TGTGCCAGCAGTATCGACAGCTCCTACGAGCAGTACTTC. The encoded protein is CASSIDSSYEQYF.

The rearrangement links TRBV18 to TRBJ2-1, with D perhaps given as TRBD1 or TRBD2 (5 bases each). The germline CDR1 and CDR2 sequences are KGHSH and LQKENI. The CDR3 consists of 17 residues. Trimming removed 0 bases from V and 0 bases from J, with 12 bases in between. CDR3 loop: CASSPPSGGSSYNEQFF. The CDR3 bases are TGTGCCAGCTCACCACCCTCTGGGGGTAGCTCCTACAATGAGCAGTTCTTC.

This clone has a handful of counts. This CDR3 is CASSPDGGKFYGYTF. The CDR3 region has the DNA TGTGCCAGCAGTCCTGACGGGGGGAAGTTCTATGGCTACACCTTC. This chain connects TRBV27 to TRBJ1-2; D might be TRBD1 (5 bases). V lost 5 bases, J lost 4 bases, and 17 bases lay in between. Germline loops: CDR1 MNHEY, CDR2 SMNVEV (reference sequence). This CDR3 comprises 15 residues.

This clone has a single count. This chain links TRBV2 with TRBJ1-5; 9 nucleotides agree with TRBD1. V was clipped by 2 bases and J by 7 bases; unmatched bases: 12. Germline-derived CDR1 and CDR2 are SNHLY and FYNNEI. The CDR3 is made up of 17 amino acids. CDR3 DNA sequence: TGTGCCAGCAGTGAAAATAGCTTCACAGGGGGCGGACAGCCCCAGCATTTT. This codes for CASSENSFTGGGQPQHF.

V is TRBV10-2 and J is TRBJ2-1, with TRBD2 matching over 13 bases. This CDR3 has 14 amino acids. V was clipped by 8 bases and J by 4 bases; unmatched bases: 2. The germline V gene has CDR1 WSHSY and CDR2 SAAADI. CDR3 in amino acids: CASRTSGSYNEQFF. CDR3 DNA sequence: TGCGCCAGCCGGACTAGCGGGAGTTACAATGAGCAGTTCTTC.

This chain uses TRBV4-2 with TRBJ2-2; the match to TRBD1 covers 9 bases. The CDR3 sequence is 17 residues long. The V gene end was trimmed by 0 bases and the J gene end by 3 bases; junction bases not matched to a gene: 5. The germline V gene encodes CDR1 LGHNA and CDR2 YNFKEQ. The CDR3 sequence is CASSQEGTGSYTGELFF. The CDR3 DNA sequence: TGTGCCAGCAGCCAAGAGGGGACAGGGAGTTACACCGGGGAGCTGTTTTTT.

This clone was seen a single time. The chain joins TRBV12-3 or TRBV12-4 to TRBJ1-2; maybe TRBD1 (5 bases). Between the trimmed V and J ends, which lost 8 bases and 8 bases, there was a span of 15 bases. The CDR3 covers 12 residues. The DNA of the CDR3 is TGTGCCAGCTCTCCGACCCAGGGAGGCTACACCTTC. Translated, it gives CASSPTQGGYTF.

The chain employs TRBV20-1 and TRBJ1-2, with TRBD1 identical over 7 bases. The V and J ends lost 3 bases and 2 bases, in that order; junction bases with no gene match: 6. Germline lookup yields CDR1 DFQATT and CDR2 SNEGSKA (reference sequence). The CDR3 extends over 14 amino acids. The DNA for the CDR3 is TGCAGTGCTAGTGAGCAGGGGGGGAACTATGGCTACACCTTC. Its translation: CSASEQGGNYGYTF.

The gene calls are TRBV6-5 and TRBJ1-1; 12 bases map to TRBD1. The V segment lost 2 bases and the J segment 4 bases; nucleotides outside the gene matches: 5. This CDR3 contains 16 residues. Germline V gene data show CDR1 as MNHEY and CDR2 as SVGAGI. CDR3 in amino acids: CASSYGGQGASTEAFF. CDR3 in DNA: TGTGCCAGCAGTTACGGGGGACAGGGGGCAAGCACTGAAGCTTTCTTT.

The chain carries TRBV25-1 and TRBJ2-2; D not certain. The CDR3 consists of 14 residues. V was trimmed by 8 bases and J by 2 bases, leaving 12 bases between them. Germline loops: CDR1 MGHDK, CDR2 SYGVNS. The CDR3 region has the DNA TGTGCCAGCGTTCCGACTCTAAACACCGGGGAGCTGTTTTTT. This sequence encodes CASVPTLNTGELFF.

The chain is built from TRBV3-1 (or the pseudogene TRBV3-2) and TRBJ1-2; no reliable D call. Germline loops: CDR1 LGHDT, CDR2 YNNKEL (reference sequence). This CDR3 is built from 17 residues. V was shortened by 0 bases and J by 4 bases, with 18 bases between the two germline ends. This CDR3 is CASSQDRGAGQAYGYTF. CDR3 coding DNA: TGTGCCAGCAGCCAAGATCGGGGTGCTGGGCAGGCCTATGGCTACACCTTC.

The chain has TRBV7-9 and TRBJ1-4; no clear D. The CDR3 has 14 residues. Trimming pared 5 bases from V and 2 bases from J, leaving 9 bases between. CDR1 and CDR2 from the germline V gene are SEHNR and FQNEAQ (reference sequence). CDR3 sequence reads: CASSVDSTNEKLFF. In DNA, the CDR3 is TGTGCCAGCAGCGTTGACTCGACTAATGAAAAACTGTTTTTT.